The 15 T cell receptor beta chains below were found in one sample sequenced in a study of human T cells and chemical hapten exposure. This sample's time point: patch test 2, 6 weeks after DPC sensitization. Treatment given: therapeutic diphenylcyclopropenone sensitization with weekly scalp DPC. Via MiXCR, TCRdb re-called the RACE reads, giving one row per CDR3 protein. The data contain 350,000 to 400,000 distinct CDR3 sequences, about 6% of them singletons. Specimen: whole blood, collected in connection with sensitization to the hapten diphenylcyclopropenone (DPC). The source of these receptors is a woman under 30 with alopecia areata. Some clones in this sample may be carry-over from other donors' samples.

This clonotype occurred a few times. The chain has TRBV20-1 and TRBJ1-2; no firm D call. This CDR3 is built from 14 residues. V dropped 2 bases and J dropped 0 bases, with 10 bases sitting between them. Germline V lookup: CDR1 DFQATT, CDR2 SNEGSKA (reference sequence). CDR3 coding DNA: TGCAGTGCTAGATCCGGGCCTACTAACTATGGCTACACCTTC. It translates to CSARSGPTNYGYTF.

The DNA of the CDR3 is TGTGCCAGCAGCTTAGAGCGGTACTACGAGCAGTACTTC. This gives the protein CASSLERYYEQYF. V usage is TRBV7-8 and J usage is TRBJ2-7; possible D gene TRBD2, 5 bases. Germline lookup yields CDR1 SGHVS and CDR2 FQNEAQ. Between the trimmed V and J ends, which lost 1 base and 3 bases, there was a span of 7 bases. This CDR3 region has 13 residues.

This clonotype was found many times. The chain joins TRBV27 to TRBJ2-7; TRBD1 matches at 7 bases. After removal of 4 bases from V and 6 bases from J, the junction contained 3 bases not matched to a gene. CDR1 is MNHEY, CDR2 SMNVEV, per germline (reference sequence). The CDR3 totals 12 residues. CDR3 sequence: CASSSGGPEQYF. Written as DNA, the CDR3 is TGTGCCAGCAGTTCAGGGGGTCCCGAGCAGTACTTC.

At least ten counts were recorded for this clonotype. The V call is TRBV12-5, the J call TRBJ1-1; D possibly corresponds to TRBD1 (6 bases). Germline V gene sequence: CDR1 LGHNT, CDR2 FRNRAP. V was trimmed by 1 base and J by 4 bases, leaving 7 bases between them. The CDR3 spans 13 residues. CDR3 bases: TGTGCTAGTGGTTTGGAAGGGGGCACTGAAGCTTTCTTT. Its translation is CASGLEGGTEAFF.

This clonotype was observed at least ten times. The chain recombines TRBV29-1 with TRBJ1-1; D gene ambiguous. This CDR3 spans 13 amino acids. The V end was cut by 4 bases, the J end by 1 base, with 10 bases between. Germline V lookup: CDR1 SQVTM, CDR2 ANQGSEA. CDR3 nucleotides: TGCAGCGTTGTTGGTCAGCAGAACACTGAAGCTTTCTTT. This encodes CSVVGQQNTEAFF.

V and J are TRBV5-1 and TRBJ2-5; D is undetermined. This CDR3 is built from 14 residues. Deletions cut 0 bases from V and 2 bases from J, with 8 bases between. Germline CDR1 and CDR2: SGHRS and YFSETQ. The CDR3 loop is CASSLGNGQETQYF. Written as DNA, the CDR3 is TGCGCCAGCAGCTTGGGTAACGGACAAGAGACCCAGTACTTC.

This clonotype was detected only a few times. The chain uses TRBV27 and TRBJ2-7; D might be TRBD1 or TRBD2, each matching 5 bases. This CDR3 is 14 amino acids long. Trimming shortened V by 5 bases and J by 7 bases, and 18 bases separated the two germline ends. Germline assignment: CDR1 MNHEY and CDR2 SMNVEV (reference sequence). The CDR3 sequence: CASSLRGPVEEQYF. The DNA of the CDR3 is TGTGCCAGCAGTCTACGGGGCCCCGTAGAAGAGCAGTACTTC.

This rearrangement joins TRBV6-5 to TRBJ2-3, with D perhaps TRBD2 (5 bases). The CDR3 sequence is 15 residues long. V gave up 0 bases and J gave up 0 bases, with 7 bases separating them. CDR1 is MNHEY, CDR2 SVGAGI, per germline. The CDR3 is CASSYSRESTDTQYF. CDR3 DNA: TGTGCCAGCAGTTACTCAAGGGAGAGCACAGATACGCAGTATTTT.

The chain couples TRBV25-1 to TRBJ2-5; D is unclear. The CDR3 has 11 amino acids. The V end was cut by 10 bases, the J end by 3 bases, with 9 bases between. The germline V gene encodes CDR1 MGHDK and CDR2 SYGVNS. For the CDR3, the DNA is TGTGCCACCATAAACAAAGAGACCCAGTACTTC. Translation gives CATINKETQYF.

The chain is built from TRBV27 and TRBJ2-3; D perhaps matches TRBD2 (5 bases). Germline V CDR1 and CDR2: MNHEY, SMNVEV (reference sequence). This CDR3 spans 15 amino acids. Trimming cost V 4 bases and J 5 bases, with 16 bases left between them. The CDR3 bases are TGTGCCAGCAGTTCAACTTATACCGCGGGAGATACGCAGTATTTT. Its translation: CASSSTYTAGDTQYF.

This clonotype has just a few counts. CDR3: CASSQEVGQTIYEQYF. The CDR3 coding sequence is TGTGCCAGCAGCCAAGAAGTGGGACAGACCATCTACGAGCAGTACTTC. This chain joins TRBV3-1 and TRBJ2-7; 7 bases match TRBD1. The CDR3 is made up of 16 amino acids. Losses at the gene ends were 0 bases for V and 3 bases for J; bases not matched to a gene: 8. The germline V gene encodes CDR1 LGHDT and CDR2 YNNKEL (reference sequence).

This chain joins TRBV4-3 and TRBJ2-3, with D possibly TRBD2 on 6 matching bases. Germline CDR1 is LGHNA and CDR2 is YSLEER. Trimming pared 1 base from V and 1 base from J, leaving 15 bases between. The CDR3 spans 17 residues. The CDR3 DNA reads TGCGCCAGCAGCCAAGTTGTCGGCGGGGTCGGCACAGATACGCAGTATTTT. It yields the protein CASSQVVGGVGTDTQYF.

The rearrangement uses TRBV7-3 and TRBJ2-2; D possibly corresponds to TRBD1 (6 bases). CDR1 SGHTA and CDR2 FQGTGA come from the germline V gene. Trimming shortened V by 7 bases and J by 1 base, and 16 bases separated the two germline ends. This CDR3 has 16 amino acids. CDR3: CASTPGVYRNTGELFF. The CDR3 DNA is TGTGCCAGCACCCCAGGGGTTTACAGGAACACCGGGGAGCTGTTTTTT.

This rearrangement joins TRBV20-1 to TRBJ1-1; maybe TRBD1 (6 bases). V was shortened by 4 bases and J by 6 bases, with 15 bases between the two germline ends. This CDR3 is 13 amino acids long. CDR1 is DFQATT, CDR2 SNEGSKA, per germline (reference sequence). CDR3 DNA sequence: TGCAGTGCTAAGGGGGAGTTGGACGCTGAAGCTTTCTTT. Translated: CSAKGELDAEAFF.

Worth noting for this clonotype: Possible read error: a much larger clone is one base away. This chain links TRBV5-4 with TRBJ1-1; TRBD1 might be the D (5 bases). The CDR3 sequence is 14 residues long. Germline V gene data show CDR1 as SGHNT and CDR2 as YYREEE (reference sequence). The CDR3 protein is CVSSRQTLNTEAFF. CDR3 nucleotides: TGTGTCAGCAGTCGACAGACCTTAAACACTGAAGCTTTCTTT.